A selection of T cell receptor beta chains follows, all from one sample in a study of cytomegalovirus exposure and HLA in healthy donors. Clones were sequenced by immunoSEQ multiplex PCR, and TCRdb holds only the in-frame ones, with some missing. The repertoire holds about 75,000 clones, with approximately 82% as singletons. The sample consisted of PBMCs. The receptors originated from a man younger than 30 in good health and CMV-seronegative. CDR3s include the opening cysteine and the closing phenylalanine or tryptophan. The order of the fields is V gene, CDR3 protein.

TRBV27 CATEREAPTYNEQFF
TRBV28 CASSERGGNTEAFF
TRBV7-2 CASSLGTSPDTQYF
TRBV7-9 CASSQVAPELFF
TRBV7-9 CASSLGGVRETQYF
TRBV6-4 CASSATGGSGTDTQYF
TRBV7-3 CASSLSTPGVEQYF
TRBV29-1 CSVDWGLAGVISYNEQFF
TRBV7-7 CASSLGMGLVNTGELFF
TRBV7-6 CASSLVGQGAYNEQFF
TRBV28 CASIPSGGGTDTQYF
TRBV15 CATSREWGAYEQYF
TRBV5-5 CASSLMRVNQPQHF
TRBV28 CASSFGGNGNQPQHF
TRBV2 CASSQTSGGVDTGELFF
TRBV19 CASSIEAGRTGELFF
TRBV30 CAWLPGDEQFF
TRBV29-1 CSVERGDWNEQFF
TRBV11-2 CASRTTGAGGYTF
TRBV2 CASSEGDSNSPLHF
TRBV7-8 CASSFRDRGDYEQYF
TRBV28 CASSFYPTGGTTNEKLFF
TRBV7-9 CASSLARGTGVNYGYTF
TRBV6-6 CASSYSVGTSGYEQYF
TRBV28 CASSPTGVRYEQYF
TRBV6-5 CATHGPYGYTF
TRBV5-5 CASSLEATRAYTYEQYF
TRBV7-2 CASSLDFEAGYEQYF
TRBV7-2 CASERTEHNNEQFF
TRBV9 CASSVGGGRDRTDTQYF
TRBV29-1 CSVDGLVGQGAHEQYF
TRBV6-5 CASSYTNGNTIYF